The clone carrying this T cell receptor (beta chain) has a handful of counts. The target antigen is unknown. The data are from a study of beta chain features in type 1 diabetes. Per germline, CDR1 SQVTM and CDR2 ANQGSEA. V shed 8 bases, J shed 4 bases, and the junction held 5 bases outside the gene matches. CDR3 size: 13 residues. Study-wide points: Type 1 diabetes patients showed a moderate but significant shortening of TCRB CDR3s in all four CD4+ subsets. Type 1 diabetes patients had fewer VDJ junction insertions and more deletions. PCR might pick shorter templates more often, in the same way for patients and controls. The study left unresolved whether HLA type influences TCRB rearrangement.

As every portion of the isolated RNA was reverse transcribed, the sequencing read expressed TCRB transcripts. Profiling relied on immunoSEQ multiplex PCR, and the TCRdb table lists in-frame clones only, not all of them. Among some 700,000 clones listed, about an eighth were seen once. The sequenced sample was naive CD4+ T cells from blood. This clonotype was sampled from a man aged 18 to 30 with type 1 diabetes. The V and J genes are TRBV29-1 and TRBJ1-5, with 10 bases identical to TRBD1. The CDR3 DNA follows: TGCAGCACCTGGACAGGGGGGAATCAGCCCCAGCATTTT. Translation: CSTWTGGNQPQHF.